This T cell receptor beta chain originates from a study of shared clonotypes between healthy human individuals. Overall study findings and caveats: Sorted-subset sequencing was shown by rarefaction to be incomplete despite large depth.

Between the trimmed V and J ends, which lost 1 base and 7 bases, there was a span of 13 bases. Germline assignment: CDR1 MDHEN and CDR2 SYDVKM. This CDR3 comprises 15 residues. Replicate PCRs run on sorted subsets employed approximately 0.2 ug DNA, approximately 30,000 T cell genomes. Using immunoSEQ multiplex PCR, the repertoire was profiled, and TCRdb retains in-frame clones only, with some absent. Among 2 million to 2.5 million clones listed, 85% to 95% were seen once. For this clone: The antigen remains unidentified.

There were only Caucasian adults among the donors, and all lived in Nashville, Tennessee. A CD45RA-negative memory subset and a CD45RA+ naive subset were separated from the CD4+ cells. Specimen: naive CD4+ T cells from PBMCs. The subset here: CD45RA+ positively selected. The gene calls are TRBV28 and TRBJ2-2, with D perhaps matching TRBD1 (6 bases). The source is a young man in good health. Some clones in this sample may be carry-over from other donors' samples. The CDR3 sequence: CASSLYREVGGELFF. In DNA, the CDR3 is TGTGCCAGCAGTTTATACAGGGAAGTAGGCGGGGAGCTGTTTTTT.